What follows describes a single T cell receptor (beta chain). Its recognized antigen is unknown. No per-base quality is available; no much larger clone lies one base away. TCR CDR3 regions were amplified from genomic DNA by multiplex PCR using the deep immunoSEQ assay. Extracted genomic DNA from each cell subset was distributed evenly across all wells of several immunoSEQ 96-well plates, and each plate was treated as a replicate. For sorted subsets, around 200 ng genomic DNA, equal to tens of thousands of T cell genomes, was loaded into each replicate PCR. Purified libraries were quantified with a Qubit 3.0 fluorometer, sized on a Bioanalyzer 2100, and re-quantified with the KAPA Library Quantification kit. Every immunoSEQ 96-well plate was sequenced on a separate single-read 150-cycle Illumina NextSeq 550 flow cell. The paper's processing steps were these. Because the immunoSEQ output included only junctional sequences and no quality scores, the filtering could not be the same as the filtering used for full-length reads. To assign V/J genes and CDR3, sequences were annotated against IMGT germline references using PyIR, a Python wrapper for IgBLAST v1.9. Reads were removed for weak V/J assignments (E-value above 1e-6), missing CDR3, stop codons, out-of-frame junctions, or ambiguous translated residues. V3J clonotypes were defined by identical inferred V gene, J gene, and CDR3 amino acid sequence. Percentage overlap between repertoires was calculated by dividing the number of shared unique clonotypes by the size of the smaller repertoire. RTK rarefaction, the Chao1 estimator, and Recon v2.1 estimates of unobserved clonotypes were used to assess repertoire richness. For all TCRbeta clonotypes obtained by the gDNA method from four donors, generation probabilities were computed with OLGA. In TCRdb, the immuneACCESS table is reduced to in-frame sequences with V and J assigned. These tables do not hold every clone; where another copy was compared, an unresolved V gene accounts for under half, and the others remain unexplained. The D gene and trimming were derived from the DNA, and the V and J assignments and clone size from that table. This sample is represented by hundreds of thousands of clones; around 73% of them were singletons. The biggest ten clones account for around 2% of the sample.

This entry comes from a study of shared clonotypes between healthy human individuals (dated by TCRdb to the early 2020s). Concerning the study at large: A couple of women and three men aged 18 to 49 years were included in the cohort. Blood TCR repertoires of roughly 5 healthy adults were deeply sequenced to estimate repertoire size and the extent of clonotype sharing between individuals. Libraries were prepared and TCR repertoires were sequenced by different laboratories using diverse techniques, in order to increase sequencing depth and limit assay-specific biases. Leukapheresis yielded between about 0.94 and 10 billion PBMCs per donor. For each donor, CD4 naive and CD4 memory were each run on three plates, CD8 naive on two plates, and CD8 memory on one plate. The research as a whole found: Roughly 5% of naive CD4, 3% to 4% of naive CD8, approximately 2.2% of memory CD4, and around 0.42% of memory CD8 clonotypes were shared across several donors. Clonotypes shared by all four sorted-subset donors showed higher generation probabilities than non-shared clonotypes. Sampling was restricted to blood, and TCR repertoires in tissue are likely to differ from TCR repertoires in blood. Based on pairwise subsampling, the degree of clonotype sharing among donors was expected to be affected by sequencing depth. Naive subsets generally had larger estimated clonotype richness than memory subsets. Even with the large sequencing depth, rarefaction of the sorted-subset datasets indicated that sequencing was incomplete. The small number of donors limited the genetic and exposure-history diversity represented.

Germline trimming: 5 bases from V, 2 bases from J; junction bases outside gene matches: 7. In the germline V gene, CDR1 corresponds to SGHAT and CDR2 to FQNNGV. The CDR3 sequence holds 15 residues, the cysteine and phenylalanine included. Left in the record is the CDR3 DNA by itself, 45 bases read in frame from the first base. Healthy HIV-negative adults with no recently reported acute infections or vaccinations were included as donors. Every donor was a Caucasian adult residing in Nashville, Tennessee, USA. CD4+ T cells were enriched by magnetic negative selection; naive cells were then positively selected on CD45RA, and the negative fraction formed the memory subset. Blood was obtained by leukapheresis, after which PBMCs were separated by Ficoll-Histopaque density gradient centrifugation and cryopreserved in liquid nitrogen vapor phase. Analytical flow cytometry was used to check the purity and quantity of each magnetically sorted T cell population. From each sorted fraction, genomic DNA was isolated and quantified by UV absorbance on a Nanodrop 2000c.

Sequences were obtained from memory CD4+ T cells sorted from blood. The sample's cell subset or site label, decoded: CD45RA-negative fraction. The rearrangement joined TRBV11-2 to TRBJ2-3; 7 middle bases align to TRBD2. The source is a woman in her 30s in good health. The CDR3 has the sequence CASSAASGYTDTQYF. The bases read TGTGCCAGCAGCGCGGCTAGCGGTTACACAGATACGCAGTATTTT.